This paragraph covers one T cell receptor (beta chain) sequence. In the PCR, 60 Vbeta and 13 Jbeta primers were used. Measured with immunoSEQ multiplex PCR; TCRdb has only the in-frame clones, and not every one. The sample gives over 65,000 clones, around 79% of which show up once; more than 7% is in the top ten. V was trimmed by 2 bases and J by 0 bases, leaving 23 bases between them. CDR1 and CDR2 from the germline V gene are MNHNS and SASEGT. This CDR3 is 20 amino acids long. This sample was included in a study of cytomegalovirus exposure and HLA in healthy donors. This TCR was sampled from a woman in her 30s in good health and CMV-seropositive. Source material: PBMCs. V usage is TRBV6-1 and J usage is TRBJ1-5; TRBD1 might be the D (6 bases). CDR3 bases: TGTGCCAGCAGTGAATCGGGGAGACAGGCCAGAGTGTATAGCAATCAGCCCCAGCATTTT. This translates into CASSESGRQARVYSNQPQHF.